The 16 T cell receptor beta chains below were found in one sample sequenced in a study of cytomegalovirus exposure and HLA in healthy donors. The primer mix had 60 Vbeta and 13 Jbeta primers. Repertoires were generated with immunoSEQ multiplex PCR, while TCRdb's copy carries only in-frame clones and drops some. Of 150,000 to 200,000 clones listed, roughly 75% are singletons. Sequenced: PBMCs. Receptors originate from a male donor in good health and CMV-seronegative.

The chain joins TRBV27 to TRBJ2-7; 9 nucleotides match TRBD1. The CDR3 runs to 13 residues. Germline CDR1 is MNHEY and CDR2 is SMNVEV (reference sequence). Trimming took 7 bases from V and 2 from J; bases not matched to a gene: 3. CDR3 DNA sequence: TGTGCCAGCAAGGGGACAGGGACCTACGAGCAGTACTTC. Translation gives CASKGTGTYEQYF.

The gene calls are TRBV5-1 and TRBJ1-2; D might be TRBD1 (6 bases). V lost 4 bases and J lost 5, with 15 bases in between. The CDR3 has 14 residues. Looked up from germline, CDR1 is SGHRS and CDR2 is YFSETQ. CDR3 coding DNA: TGCGCCAGCAGCCAAGGACAGTCGGCGTATGGCTACACCTTC. Translated: CASSQGQSAYGYTF.

This clone has more than one count but fewer than ten. The chain couples TRBV4-1 to TRBJ2-3, with TRBD2 as a possible D gene (6 bases). CDR3 length equals 15 residues. V lost 0 bases, J lost 2 bases, and 9 bases lay in between. CDR1 is MGHRA, CDR2 YSYEKL, per germline. The chain's CDR3 is CASSQDGSLTDTQYF. CDR3 sequence (DNA): TGCGCCAGCAGCCAAGACGGGAGTCTCACAGATACGCAGTATTTT.

The CDR3 bases are TGTGCCAGCAGCGCTGACAGGGGCTTAAGCTCCTACGAGCAGTACTTC. Its translation is CASSADRGLSSYEQYF. V is TRBV7-7 and J is TRBJ2-7; 8 bases fit TRBD1. Per germline, CDR1 SSHAT and CDR2 FNYEAQ (reference sequence). The CDR3 extends over 16 amino acids. V shed 5 bases, J shed 0 bases, and the junction held 9 bases outside the gene matches.

This rearrangement joins TRBV9 to TRBJ2-3; D is uncertain. V dropped 2 bases and J dropped 2 bases, with 12 bases sitting between them. The germline CDR1 and CDR2 sequences are SGDLS and YYNGEE. This CDR3 has 15 residues. DNA of the CDR3: TGTGCCAGCAGCGTCGATCTAGGAAACACAGATACGCAGTATTTT. This sequence encodes CASSVDLGNTDTQYF.

This chain links TRBV5-8 with TRBJ2-5; TRBD1 agrees at 9 bases. The germline V gene encodes CDR1 SGHTS and CDR2 YDEGEE. The CDR3 covers 16 residues. The J segment lost 4 bases and the V segment lost 4 bases, leaving 11 bases of the junction unmatched. CDR3 coding DNA: TGTGCCAGCAGCCCTGGACAGGGGTTGGACGGAGAGACCCAGTACTTC. This translates into CASSPGQGLDGETQYF.

The chain is built from TRBV4-1 and TRBJ1-4, with D possibly being TRBD1 (6 bases). With 6 bases removed from V and 1 base from J, the gap between germline ends came to 18 bases. The germline gives CDR1 MGHRA, CDR2 YSYEKL. This CDR3 region has 17 residues. As DNA, the CDR3 is TGCGCCAGCAGGATTGGCAGGGCCAGGGGAACTAATGAAAAACTGTTTTTT. Its translation: CASRIGRARGTNEKLFF.

The CDR3 spells CASSSDSTYEQYF. The CDR3 nucleotides are TGTGCCAGCAGCTCGGACTCCACCTACGAGCAGTACTTC. The chain links TRBV7-3 to TRBJ2-7; a possible D gene is TRBD2 (5 bases). Trimming took off 4 bases at V and 2 bases at J, with 9 bases between the two ends. Germline CDR1 is SGHTA and CDR2 is FQGTGA. The CDR3 totals 13 residues.

The CDR3 sequence is CASSPGETQYF. The CDR3 nucleotides are TGTGCCAGCAGTCCAGGGGAGACCCAGTACTTC. V is TRBV6-5 and J is TRBJ2-5; D is perhaps TRBD1 (5 bases). V was shortened by 5 bases and J by 5 bases, with 6 bases between the two germline ends. The germline V gene has CDR1 MNHEY and CDR2 SVGAGI. The CDR3 has 11 residues.

V gene TRBV9 combines with J gene TRBJ2-1, with D possibly being TRBD2 (6 bases). The V gene's germline CDR1 is SGDLS and CDR2 YYNGEE. The CDR3 is made up of 16 amino acids. V was cut by 0 bases and J by 8 bases, with 18 bases left in between. The CDR3 DNA sequence: TGTGCCAGCAGCGTAGAATGGGTCGGGAGTAGGGATGAGCAGTTCTTC. It translates to CASSVEWVGSRDEQFF. Combining the CDR3 with reference TRBV9 and TRBJ2-1 gives the whole variable domain DSGVTQTPKHLITATGQRVTLRCSPRSGDLSVYWYQQSLDQGLQFLIQYYNGEERAKGNILERFSAQQFPDLHSELNLSSLELGDSALYFCASSVEWVGSRDEQFFGPGTRLTVL.

V is TRBV7-9 and J is TRBJ2-7; 7 nucleotides match TRBD2. The germline V gene encodes CDR1 SEHNR and CDR2 FQNEAQ (reference sequence). The CDR3 length is 15 residues. V was clipped by 5 bases and J by 6 bases; unmatched bases: 13. The CDR3 DNA is TGTGCCAGCAGCCCTCATGGCGGGAGTTCTGGCGAGCAGTACTTC. Translated: CASSPHGGSSGEQYF.

The J gene is TRBJ2-1, the V gene TRBV4-1; D is possibly TRBD1 (6 bases). The ends were cut back, 1 base at V and 1 base at J, with 11 bases in the middle. Germline V gene data show CDR1 as MGHRA and CDR2 as YSYEKL. The CDR3 length is 16 residues. CDR3 amino acids: CASSQAPQGSYNEQFF. CDR3 coding DNA: TGCGCCAGCAGCCAAGCGCCCCAGGGGTCCTACAATGAGCAGTTCTTC.

The chain is built from TRBV5-1 and TRBJ2-6; D remains ambiguous. The length of the CDR3 is 15 residues. The V gene lost 0 bases and the J gene lost 0 bases, with 4 bases spanning the gap. The germline gives CDR1 SGHRS, CDR2 YFSETQ. The chain's CDR3 is CASSLGSSGANVLTF. CDR3 DNA sequence: TGCGCCAGCAGCTTGGGCAGCTCTGGGGCCAACGTCCTGACTTTC.

This clone was seen only once. The chain carries TRBV19 and TRBJ1-1; D is unclear. The germline V gene has CDR1 LNHDA and CDR2 SQIVND (reference sequence). The CDR3 covers 14 residues. V was shortened by 4 bases and J by 1 base, with 10 bases between the two germline ends. The CDR3 DNA reads TGTGCCAGTAGTAGGTCCAGAACGAACACTGAAGCTTTCTTT. It specifies CASSRSRTNTEAFF.

This clone was seen a single time. The J gene is TRBJ2-3, the V gene TRBV18; tentative D call: TRBD1 (7 bases). The CDR3 spans 13 residues. Germline V gives CDR1 KGHSH, CDR2 LQKENI. Trimming stripped 7 bases from V and 4 bases from J, with 12 bases between. CDR3 nucleotide sequence: TGTGCCAGCTTACAGGGGAGGTCAGATACGCAGTATTTT. Translated, it gives CASLQGRSDTQYF.

The chain recombines TRBV7-3 with TRBJ1-2, with 8 bases matching TRBD1. Germline trimming cut 4 bases from V and 8 bases from J; bases unmatched to any gene: 6. CDR1 and CDR2 from the germline V gene are SGHTA and FQGTGA. This CDR3 contains 13 residues. The CDR3 spells CASSSGQGGGYTF. Here the CDR3 DNA reads TGTGCCAGCAGCTCCGGACAGGGCGGCGGCTACACCTTC.